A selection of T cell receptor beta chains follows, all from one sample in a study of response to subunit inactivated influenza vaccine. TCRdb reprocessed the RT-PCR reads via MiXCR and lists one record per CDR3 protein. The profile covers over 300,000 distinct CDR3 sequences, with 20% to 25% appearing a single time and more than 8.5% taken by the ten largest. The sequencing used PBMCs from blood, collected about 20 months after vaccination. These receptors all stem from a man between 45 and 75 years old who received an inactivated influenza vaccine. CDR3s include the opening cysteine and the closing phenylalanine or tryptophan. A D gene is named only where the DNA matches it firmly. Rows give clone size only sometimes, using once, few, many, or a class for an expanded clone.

CDR3aa: CASTGGNRGKSGYTF; CDR3nt: TGCGCCAGCACCGGGGGAAACAGGGGAAAATCTGGCTACACCTTC; v_gene: TRBV4-3; d_gene: TRBD1; j_gene: TRBJ1-2; abundance: .
CDR3aa: CASLTRVGRMTYGYTF; CDR3nt: TGTGCCAGCCTAACCCGAGTGGGCAGAATGACCTATGGCTACACCTTC; v_gene: TRBV6-5; d_gene: .; j_gene: TRBJ1-2; abundance: .
CDR3aa: CASSRTVQSSGNTIYF; CDR3nt: TGTGCCAGCAGCCGAACGGTCCAGAGCTCTGGAAACACCATATATTTT; v_gene: TRBV5-5; d_gene: .; j_gene: TRBJ1-3; abundance: many
CDR3aa: CASSLMAGDNYGYTF; CDR3nt: TGTGCCAGCAGTTTGATGGCAGGGGATAACTATGGCTACACCTTC; v_gene: TRBV12-3/TRBV12-4; d_gene: .; j_gene: TRBJ1-2; abundance: many
CDR3aa: CSASGTSVDVFAQYF; CDR3nt: TGCAGTGCTAGCGGCACGTCGGTAGACGTCTTTGCCCAGTACTTC; v_gene: TRBV20-1; d_gene: .; j_gene: TRBJ2-5; abundance: .
CDR3aa: CSVENRDYEQYF; CDR3nt: TGCAGCGTTGAGAACAGGGACTACGAGCAGTACTTC; v_gene: TRBV29-1; d_gene: .; j_gene: TRBJ2-7; abundance: few
CDR3aa: CAISERVGSSPLHF; CDR3nt: TGTGCCATCAGTGAGAGGGTCGGGAGTTCACCCCTCCACTTT; v_gene: TRBV10-3; d_gene: .; j_gene: TRBJ1-6; abundance: .
CDR3aa: CASSPETGVNIQYF; CDR3nt: TGTGCCAGCTCACCCGAGACAGGGGTAAACATTCAGTACTTC; v_gene: TRBV18; d_gene: TRBD1; j_gene: TRBJ2-4; abundance: .
CDR3aa: CASSQEGPRGAGNTIYF; CDR3nt: TGCGCCAGCAGCCAAGAGGGCCCGCGGGGAGCTGGAAACACCATATATTTT; v_gene: TRBV4-1; d_gene: .; j_gene: TRBJ1-3; abundance: .
CDR3aa: CASSQGISDSGNTIYF; CDR3nt: TGCGCCAGCAGCCAAGGAATCTCAGACTCTGGAAACACCATATATTTT; v_gene: TRBV4-3; d_gene: .; j_gene: TRBJ1-3; abundance: .
CDR3aa: CASNERQDGYTF; CDR3nt: TGTGCCAGCAATGAACGACAGGATGGCTACACCTTC; v_gene: TRBV28; d_gene: .; j_gene: TRBJ1-2; abundance: .
CDR3aa: CASSLGQLETQYF; CDR3nt: TGCGCCAGCAGCTTAGGACAGCTAGAGACCCAGTACTTC; v_gene: TRBV4-1; d_gene: .; j_gene: TRBJ2-5; abundance: .
CDR3aa: CASSQDLGGPMEPEAFF; CDR3nt: TGTGCCAGCAGCCAAGATTTGGGGGGGCCTATGGAACCTGAAGCTTTCTTT; v_gene: TRBV4-2; d_gene: .; j_gene: TRBJ1-1; abundance: few
CDR3aa: CASSLIQGYTEAFF; CDR3nt: TGTGCCAGCAGTTTAATCCAGGGCTATACTGAAGCTTTCTTT; v_gene: TRBV27; d_gene: .; j_gene: TRBJ1-1; abundance: few
CDR3aa: CASSPIGQNTEAFF; CDR3nt: TGTGCCAGCAGCCCCATTGGACAGAACACTGAAGCTTTCTTT; v_gene: TRBV3-1; d_gene: .; j_gene: TRBJ1-1; abundance: .
CDR3aa: CASSLRRSDREAFF; CDR3nt: TGTGCCAGCAGCTTACGTCGATCGGACAGAGAAGCTTTCTTT; v_gene: TRBV11-1; d_gene: .; j_gene: TRBJ1-1; abundance: many
CDR3aa: CASSLGSSGGTETQYF; CDR3nt: TGTGCCAGCAGTTTGGGGTCTAGCGGGGGAACTGAGACCCAGTACTTC; v_gene: TRBV12-3/TRBV12-4; d_gene: TRBD2; j_gene: TRBJ2-5; abundance: few
CDR3aa: CASRGSGRPAYEQYF; CDR3nt: TGTGCCAGCAGAGGGAGCGGGAGGCCGGCCTACGAGCAGTACTTC; v_gene: TRBV2; d_gene: TRBD2; j_gene: TRBJ2-7; abundance: .
CDR3aa: CSAREGLRGTKSSYNSPLHF; CDR3nt: TGCAGTGCTAGAGAAGGGCTCAGAGGCACCAAGAGCTCCTATAATTCACCCCTCCACTTT; v_gene: TRBV20-1; d_gene: .; j_gene: TRBJ1-6; abundance: many
CDR3aa: CSASGRTATDTQYF; CDR3nt: TGCAGTGCTAGCGGGAGAACCGCCACAGATACGCAGTATTTT; v_gene: TRBV20-1; d_gene: .; j_gene: TRBJ2-3; abundance: .
CDR3aa: CASSFNFQGSEQYF; CDR3nt: TGTGCCAGCTCGTTTAACTTTCAGGGGAGCGAGCAGTACTTC; v_gene: TRBV28; d_gene: .; j_gene: TRBJ2-7; abundance: few
CDR3aa: CASRPQQGRGTEAFF; CDR3nt: TGTGCCAGCAGACCCCAGCAGGGGAGGGGGACTGAAGCTTTCTTT; v_gene: TRBV4-2; d_gene: .; j_gene: TRBJ1-1; abundance: .
CDR3aa: CASSGPQGGNTEAFF; CDR3nt: TGTGCCAGCAGCGGACCCCAGGGTGGGAACACTGAAGCTTTCTTT; v_gene: TRBV7-9; d_gene: .; j_gene: TRBJ1-1; abundance: many
CDR3aa: CASSTLGYRMISYEQYF; CDR3nt: TGTGCCAGCAGTACACTGGGGTATAGAATGATCTCCTACGAGCAGTACTTC; v_gene: TRBV6-2/TRBV6-3; d_gene: .; j_gene: TRBJ2-7; abundance: few
CDR3aa: CASKSLLLGELFF; CDR3nt: TGTGCCAGCAAGTCATTGCTCCTCGGGGAGCTGTTTTTT; v_gene: TRBV12-3/TRBV12-4; d_gene: .; j_gene: TRBJ2-2; abundance: .
CDR3aa: CASSRDSGEQYF; CDR3nt: TGTGCCAGCAGCCGGGACAGTGGCGAGCAGTACTTC; v_gene: TRBV11-2; d_gene: TRBD1; j_gene: TRBJ2-7; abundance: .
CDR3aa: CASSYSVETQYF; CDR3nt: TGTGCCAGCAGTTACTCTGTCGAGACCCAGTACTTC; v_gene: TRBV6-6; d_gene: .; j_gene: TRBJ2-5; abundance: few
CDR3aa: CASSLGPKETQYF; CDR3nt: TGTGCCAGCAGCTTAGGCCCGAAAGAGACCCAGTACTTC; v_gene: TRBV7-2; d_gene: .; j_gene: TRBJ2-5; abundance: .
CDR3aa: CASSFRGRSNQPQHF; CDR3nt: TGTGCCAGCAGTTTTAGGGGACGAAGCAATCAGCCCCAGCATTTT; v_gene: TRBV6-2/TRBV6-3; d_gene: .; j_gene: TRBJ1-5; abundance: few
CDR3aa: CASSPRTGAFF; CDR3nt: TGTGCCAGCAGCCCCCGGACAGGAGCTTTCTTT; v_gene: TRBV6-6; d_gene: TRBD1; j_gene: TRBJ1-1; abundance: .
CDR3aa: CASSYGTRETQYF; CDR3nt: TGTGCCAGCAGTTACGGGACCAGAGAGACCCAGTACTTC; v_gene: TRBV6-2/TRBV6-3; d_gene: .; j_gene: TRBJ2-5; abundance: .
CDR3aa: CASSQGSGGRTEAFF; CDR3nt: TGCGCCAGCAGCCAAGGTTCCGGGGGCAGGACTGAAGCTTTCTTT; v_gene: TRBV4-3; d_gene: .; j_gene: TRBJ1-1; abundance: few
CDR3aa: CASRTGPHFSSYEQYF; CDR3nt: TGTGCCAGTCGGACAGGGCCTCATTTTAGCTCCTACGAGCAGTACTTC; v_gene: TRBV2; d_gene: TRBD1; j_gene: TRBJ2-7; abundance: few
CDR3aa: CASSGQGDYGYTF; CDR3nt: TGTGCCAGCAGTGGACAGGGGGACTATGGCTACACCTTC; v_gene: TRBV28; d_gene: TRBD1; j_gene: TRBJ1-2; abundance: .
CDR3aa: CASSWRDGFNQPQHF; CDR3nt: TGTGCCAGCAGCTGGAGGGACGGATTCAATCAGCCCCAGCATTTT; v_gene: TRBV7-8; d_gene: .; j_gene: TRBJ1-5; abundance: many
CDR3aa: CASSSASAGTNEKLFF; CDR3nt: TGTGCCAGCAGCTCAGCTTCAGCCGGCACTAATGAAAAACTGTTTTTT; v_gene: TRBV7-9; d_gene: .; j_gene: TRBJ1-4; abundance: .
CDR3aa: CASSQERQGDQPQHF; CDR3nt: TGTGCCAGCAGCCAGGAACGACAGGGGGACCAGCCCCAGCATTTT; v_gene: TRBV4-2; d_gene: TRBD1; j_gene: TRBJ1-5; abundance: few
CDR3aa: CSVWTANSYEQYF; CDR3nt: TGCAGCGTTTGGACTGCTAACTCCTACGAGCAGTACTTC; v_gene: TRBV29-1; d_gene: .; j_gene: TRBJ2-7; abundance: many
CDR3aa: CASTFGGVTQPQHF; CDR3nt: TGTGCCAGCACTTTCGGGGGCGTGACTCAGCCCCAGCATTTT; v_gene: TRBV6-5; d_gene: .; j_gene: TRBJ1-5; abundance: few
CDR3aa: CASSLTRDRGGPQHF; CDR3nt: TGTGCCAGCTCACTAACCCGGGACAGGGGAGGACCCCAGCATTTT; v_gene: TRBV18; d_gene: TRBD1; j_gene: TRBJ1-5; abundance: few
CDR3aa: CASSLEGARNEKLFF; CDR3nt: TGCGCCAGCAGCCTGGAAGGGGCCCGTAATGAAAAACTGTTTTTT; v_gene: TRBV4-3; d_gene: .; j_gene: TRBJ1-4; abundance: .
CDR3aa: CASSQEGLAGGTQETQYF; CDR3nt: TGCGCCAGCAGCCAAGAAGGGCTAGCGGGGGGGACCCAAGAGACCCAGTACTTC; v_gene: TRBV4-1; d_gene: TRBD2; j_gene: TRBJ2-5; abundance: .
CDR3aa: CASSLGPGRRPRGAFF; CDR3nt: TGTGCCAGCAGCTTAGGGCCGGGCCGACGTCCAAGAGGAGCTTTCTTT; v_gene: TRBV7-6; d_gene: .; j_gene: TRBJ1-1; abundance: .
CDR3aa: CASSQPPTGGSEKLFF; CDR3nt: TGTGCCAGCAGCCAACCCCCGACAGGGGGAAGTGAAAAACTGTTTTTT; v_gene: TRBV4-2; d_gene: TRBD1; j_gene: TRBJ1-4; abundance: .